Listed below are T cell receptor beta chains from one sample, sequenced in a study of blood T cell repertoires in COVID-19. TCRdb's table, derived via immunoSEQ multiplex PCR, lists solely in-frame clones and lacks some. The repertoire holds 60,000 to 70,000 clones, about 84% seen once, with about 38% in the top ten. Sequenced material: peripheral blood. These receptors all stem from a human donor in a cohort sampled during active COVID-19. CDR3s include the opening cysteine and the closing phenylalanine or tryptophan. The D gene is left open where the match is weak. For some rows the clone size is stated as once, few or many, or as a class when expanded; others skip it.

abundance: NA
v_gene: TRBV5-1
d_gene: NA
j_gene: TRBJ2-5
CDR3aa: CASSPNTGLETQYF
CDR3nt: TGCGCCAGCAGCCCAAACACAGGGTTAGAGACCCAGTACTTC

abundance: NA
v_gene: TRBV29-1
d_gene: TRBD1
j_gene: TRBJ1-1
CDR3aa: CSAPTGGNTEAFF
CDR3nt: TGCAGCGCCCCGACAGGGGGGAACACTGAAGCTTTCTTT

abundance: NA
v_gene: TRBV11-2
d_gene: NA
j_gene: TRBJ1-3
CDR3aa: CASSSYRREYLSGNTIYF
CDR3nt: TGTGCCAGCAGCTCCTACCGCCGAGAATACCTCTCTGGAAACACCATATATTTT

abundance: NA
v_gene: TRBV5-1
d_gene: NA
j_gene: TRBJ2-5
CDR3aa: CASSAQGGQETQYF
CDR3nt: TGCGCCAGCAGCGCACAGGGAGGGCAAGAGACCCAGTACTTC

abundance: NA
v_gene: TRBV11-2
d_gene: TRBD1
j_gene: TRBJ1-2
CDR3aa: CASIQGAGRPGGYTF
CDR3nt: TGTGCCAGCATCCAGGGGGCCGGACGTCCGGGAGGCTACACCTTC

abundance: NA
v_gene: TRBV19
d_gene: NA
j_gene: TRBJ1-5
CDR3aa: CASSDQNRVRQPQHF
CDR3nt: TGTGCCAGTAGTGACCAGAACAGGGTGCGTCAGCCCCAGCATTTT

abundance: NA
v_gene: TRBV28
d_gene: TRBD1
j_gene: TRBJ1-2
CDR3aa: CASSTQGQAPNYGYTF
CDR3nt: TGTGCCAGCAGTACCCAGGGACAGGCACCTAACTATGGCTACACCTTC

abundance: NA
v_gene: TRBV20-1
d_gene: NA
j_gene: TRBJ2-1
CDR3aa: CSASAGDIRSEQFF
CDR3nt: TGCAGTGCTAGTGCCGGGGATATTCGTTCTGAGCAGTTCTTC

abundance: NA
v_gene: TRBV19
d_gene: NA
j_gene: TRBJ2-4
CDR3aa: CASSTYSGGSAKNIQYF
CDR3nt: TGTGCCAGTAGTACCTACAGCGGTGGATCGGCCAAAAACATTCAGTACTTC

abundance: NA
v_gene: TRBV19
d_gene: TRBD2
j_gene: TRBJ2-5
CDR3aa: CASSTREQRRAGPKLPSGGTQYF
CDR3nt: TGTGCCAGTAGTACCCGGGAGCAGCGGAGGGCAGGGCCAAAATTACCGTCGGGGGGGACCCAGTACTTC

abundance: NA
v_gene: TRBV5-1
d_gene: NA
j_gene: TRBJ2-7
CDR3aa: CASSFGTAGGEQYF
CDR3nt: TGCGCCAGCAGCTTCGGGACGGCCGGGGGAGAGCAGTACTTC

abundance: once
v_gene: TRBV7-9
d_gene: TRBD1
j_gene: TRBJ1-2
CDR3aa: CASSPGQALSNYGYTF
CDR3nt: TGTGCCAGCAGCCCAGGACAGGCGCTTAGTAACTATGGCTACACCTTC

abundance: NA
v_gene: TRBV5-1
d_gene: TRBD1
j_gene: TRBJ2-5
CDR3aa: CASSPMTGGQETQYF
CDR3nt: TGCGCCAGCAGCCCAATGACAGGGGGACAAGAGACCCAGTACTTC

abundance: NA
v_gene: TRBV30
d_gene: TRBD2
j_gene: TRBJ2-5
CDR3aa: CAWSRRGLPQETQYF
CDR3nt: TGTGCCTGGAGTAGGCGGGGACTACCCCAAGAGACCCAGTACTTC

abundance: once
v_gene: TRBV7-6
d_gene: NA
j_gene: TRBJ2-7
CDR3aa: CASSFNYRQNEQYF
CDR3nt: TGTGCCAGCAGCTTCAACTATCGGCAGAACGAGCAGTACTTC

abundance: NA
v_gene: TRBV5-4
d_gene: NA
j_gene: TRBJ2-7
CDR3aa: CASSLEGGETYEQYF
CDR3nt: TGTGCCAGCAGCTTGGAGGGGGGGGAGACCTACGAGCAGTACTTC

abundance: many
v_gene: TRBV2
d_gene: NA
j_gene: TRBJ2-5
CDR3aa: CASSESVTQYF
CDR3nt: TGTGCCAGCAGTGAGTCGGTGACCCAGTACTTC

abundance: NA
v_gene: TRBV7-2
d_gene: NA
j_gene: TRBJ1-5
CDR3aa: CASSFATGPNQPQHF
CDR3nt: TGTGCCAGCAGCTTCGCGACAGGCCCGAATCAGCCCCAGCATTTT

abundance: few
v_gene: TRBV12-1
d_gene: NA
j_gene: TRBJ1-2
CDR3aa: CASSFQGAFSYGYTF
CDR3nt: TGTGCCAGCAGCTTTCAGGGGGCTTTTAGCTATGGCTACACCTTC

abundance: NA
v_gene: TRBV19
d_gene: NA
j_gene: TRBJ2-2
CDR3aa: CASSLALMPGELFF
CDR3nt: TGTGCCAGTAGTTTGGCCCTTATGCCCGGGGAGCTGTTTTTT

abundance: NA
v_gene: TRBV5-1
d_gene: NA
j_gene: TRBJ2-2
CDR3aa: CASSFRAGWSPGELFF
CDR3nt: TGCGCCAGCAGCTTCCGGGCAGGGTGGTCCCCCGGGGAGCTGTTTTTT

abundance: NA
v_gene: TRBV9
d_gene: NA
j_gene: TRBJ1-5
CDR3aa: CASSAGDSNQPQHF
CDR3nt: TGTGCCAGCAGCGCGGGGGACAGCAATCAGCCCCAGCATTTT

abundance: NA
v_gene: TRBV2
d_gene: TRBD1
j_gene: TRBJ1-6
CDR3aa: CASTVMRDSGNSPLHF
CDR3nt: TGTGCCAGCACAGTCATGAGGGACAGTGGTAATTCACCCCTCCACTTT

abundance: few
v_gene: TRBV7-9
d_gene: NA
j_gene: TRBJ2-1
CDR3aa: CASSYAQGPGDEQFF
CDR3nt: TGTGCCAGCAGCTACGCCCAGGGGCCTGGGGATGAGCAGTTCTTC

abundance: NA
v_gene: TRBV23-1
d_gene: NA
j_gene: TRBJ1-2
CDR3aa: CASSRRAGGSYGYTF
CDR3nt: TGCGCCAGCAGTCGGAGGGCTGGGGGTTCCTATGGCTACACCTTC

abundance: once
v_gene: TRBV7-2
d_gene: NA
j_gene: TRBJ1-2
CDR3aa: CASSLDSNYGYTF
CDR3nt: TGTGCCAGCAGCTTAGACAGTAACTATGGCTACACCTTC